This T cell receptor beta chain derives from a study of blood T cell repertoires in COVID-19. Study context: From T cells, B-cell-depleted T cells, or PBMCs came the material, which was cDNA or gDNA.

Libraries were prepared by immunoSEQ multiplex PCR; TCRdb keeps only in-frame clonotypes and omits some of them. The table lists around 130,000 clones, 85% to 90% of them singletons. Per germline, CDR1 SGHDN and CDR2 FVKESK. The CDR3 is 16 amino acids. Trimming cost V 3 bases and J 7 bases; bases outside gene matches: 12. Sequenced sample: peripheral blood. J is TRBJ2-7 and V is TRBV14; 10 nucleotides match TRBD1. This receptor was taken from a man aged 65 to 79 with active COVID-19. The CDR3 DNA sequence: TGTGCCAGCAGCCACTCGGGGGGGACAGGGGCAATGGAGCAGTACTTC. Protein: CASSHSGGTGAMEQYF.